The rows below give T cell receptor beta chains drawn from one sample of a study of blood T cell repertoires in COVID-19. Produced via immunoSEQ multiplex PCR; TCRdb's table is partial and in-frame only. This table has more than 150,000 clones, approximately 91% appearing once. Sequenced material: peripheral blood. The source of these receptors is a man in his sixties or seventies with active or convalescent COVID-19. The CDR3 runs from the conserved cysteine through the conserved F or W. Each record gives: CDR3 length, V gene, J gene, clone size, D gene, CDR3 protein, CDR3 DNA. A D gene is named only where the DNA matches it firmly. Rows give clone size only sometimes, using once, few, many, or a class for an expanded clone.

CDR3 length: 14
V gene: TRBV18
J gene: TRBJ2-1
clone size: -
D gene: -
CDR3 protein: CASSLSQGFYEQFF
CDR3 DNA: TGTGCCAGCTCACTGTCACAGGGTTTCTATGAGCAGTTCTTC

CDR3 length: 14
V gene: TRBV3-1/TRBV3-2
J gene: TRBJ2-2
clone size: few
D gene: TRBD2
CDR3 protein: CASSRAGWSGELFF
CDR3 DNA: TGTGCCAGCAGCCGAGCGGGGTGGAGCGGGGAGCTGTTTTTT

CDR3 length: 15
V gene: TRBV18
J gene: TRBJ2-5
clone size: -
D gene: -
CDR3 protein: CASSPRWGEEETQYF
CDR3 DNA: TGTGCCAGCTCACCCCGCTGGGGCGAAGAAGAGACCCAGTACTTC

CDR3 length: 17
V gene: TRBV9
J gene: TRBJ2-4
clone size: -
D gene: TRBD2
CDR3 protein: CASSVDPSGGAKNIQYF
CDR3 DNA: TGTGCCAGCAGCGTAGACCCGAGCGGGGGAGCCAAAAACATTCAGTACTTC

CDR3 length: 14
V gene: TRBV5-1
J gene: TRBJ1-1
clone size: -
D gene: -
CDR3 protein: CASSLGGIDTEAFF
CDR3 DNA: TGCGCCAGCAGCTTGGGAGGGATAGACACTGAAGCTTTCTTT

CDR3 length: 15
V gene: TRBV28
J gene: TRBJ1-3
clone size: -
D gene: TRBD1
CDR3 protein: CASSATGAPTNTIYF
CDR3 DNA: TGTGCCAGCAGCGCCACAGGGGCCCCCACGAACACCATATATTTT

CDR3 length: 15
V gene: TRBV7-8
J gene: TRBJ1-6
clone size: -
D gene: -
CDR3 protein: CASSLGGGLHSPLHF
CDR3 DNA: TGTGCCAGCAGCTTAGGGGGAGGGTTACATTCACCCCTCCACTTT

CDR3 length: 12
V gene: TRBV24-1
J gene: TRBJ1-2
clone size: -
D gene: -
CDR3 protein: CATSDSSYGYTF
CDR3 DNA: TGTGCCACCAGCGACAGCTCCTATGGCTACACCTTC

CDR3 length: 17
V gene: TRBV14
J gene: TRBJ1-2
clone size: -
D gene: TRBD1
CDR3 protein: CASSQGTGGRKNYGYTF
CDR3 DNA: TGTGCCAGCAGCCAAGGGACAGGGGGGCGGAAAAACTATGGCTACACCTTC

CDR3 length: 14
V gene: TRBV28
J gene: TRBJ2-4
clone size: -
D gene: -
CDR3 protein: CASSPIPPGNIQYF
CDR3 DNA: TGTGCCAGCAGTCCCATACCCCCGGGGAACATTCAGTACTTC

CDR3 length: 16
V gene: TRBV30
J gene: TRBJ2-3
clone size: -
D gene: -
CDR3 protein: CAWTGVAGVYGDTQYF
CDR3 DNA: TGTGCCTGGACAGGGGTGGCGGGAGTGTATGGAGATACGCAGTATTTT

CDR3 length: 17
V gene: TRBV28
J gene: TRBJ1-1
clone size: few
D gene: TRBD1
CDR3 protein: CASRRRDRGRVNTEAFF
CDR3 DNA: TGTGCCAGCAGGCGCCGGGACAGGGGGCGGGTGAACACTGAAGCTTTCTTT

CDR3 length: 15
V gene: TRBV3-1/TRBV3-2
J gene: TRBJ1-2
clone size: -
D gene: -
CDR3 protein: CASSHNLRGRDGYTF
CDR3 DNA: TGTGCCAGCAGCCACAACTTACGGGGGAGGGATGGCTACACCTTC

CDR3 length: 12
V gene: TRBV6-5
J gene: TRBJ2-5
clone size: -
D gene: TRBD2
CDR3 protein: CASRGEGETQYF
CDR3 DNA: TGTGCCAGCAGGGGGGAGGGAGAGACCCAGTACTTC

CDR3 length: 15
V gene: TRBV6-5
J gene: TRBJ2-1
clone size: -
D gene: TRBD2
CDR3 protein: CASSKPGTNYNEQFF
CDR3 DNA: TGTGCCAGCAGTAAACCCGGGACTAACTACAATGAGCAGTTCTTC

CDR3 length: 14
V gene: TRBV3-1/TRBV3-2
J gene: TRBJ1-1
clone size: -
D gene: TRBD1
CDR3 protein: CASRQTGGYTEAFF
CDR3 DNA: TGTGCCAGCAGACAAACAGGGGGGTACACTGAAGCTTTCTTT

CDR3 length: 15
V gene: TRBV19
J gene: TRBJ2-2
clone size: -
D gene: TRBD1
CDR3 protein: CASSWDRAGAGELFF
CDR3 DNA: TGTGCCAGTAGTTGGGACAGGGCCGGGGCCGGGGAGCTGTTTTTT

CDR3 length: 19
V gene: TRBV7-2
J gene: TRBJ2-5
clone size: -
D gene: -
CDR3 protein: CASSLAPRHRGRRGETQYF
CDR3 DNA: TGTGCCAGCAGCTTAGCCCCCCGACACCGGGGCAGGCGGGGAGAGACCCAGTACTTC

CDR3 length: 14
V gene: TRBV25-1
J gene: TRBJ1-1
clone size: -
D gene: -
CDR3 protein: CASRPLGENTEAFF
CDR3 DNA: TGTGCCAGCCGCCCCCTAGGGGAGAACACTGAAGCTTTCTTT

CDR3 length: 14
V gene: TRBV18
J gene: TRBJ2-5
clone size: -
D gene: -
CDR3 protein: CASSLRGRGETQYF
CDR3 DNA: TGTGCCAGCTCCCTCCGGGGCAGGGGAGAGACCCAGTACTTC

CDR3 length: 15
V gene: TRBV11-2
J gene: TRBJ2-2
clone size: once
D gene: TRBD2
CDR3 protein: CASRSLAGGPGELFF
CDR3 DNA: TGTGCCAGCAGATCTCTAGCGGGAGGGCCCGGGGAGCTGTTTTTT

CDR3 length: 17
V gene: TRBV29-1
J gene: TRBJ2-1
clone size: -
D gene: TRBD2
CDR3 protein: CSVDGLAGGPSYNEQFF
CDR3 DNA: TGCAGCGTTGATGGGCTAGCGGGAGGGCCTAGCTACAATGAGCAGTTCTTC

CDR3 length: 13
V gene: TRBV12-3/TRBV12-4
J gene: TRBJ1-3
clone size: -
D gene: -
CDR3 protein: CASSLDGGGTIYF
CDR3 DNA: TGTGCCAGCAGTTTGGACGGAGGAGGCACCATATATTTT

CDR3 length: 16
V gene: TRBV10-3
J gene: TRBJ2-2
clone size: -
D gene: -
CDR3 protein: CAISESLAANTGELFF
CDR3 DNA: TGTGCCATCAGTGAGTCATTAGCGGCAAACACCGGGGAGCTGTTTTTT

CDR3 length: 17
V gene: TRBV7-8
J gene: TRBJ2-6
clone size: -
D gene: TRBD1
CDR3 protein: CASSPRQGANGANVLTF
CDR3 DNA: TGTGCCAGCAGCCCGAGACAGGGGGCTAATGGGGCCAACGTCCTGACTTTC

CDR3 length: 19
V gene: TRBV7-8
J gene: TRBJ2-2
clone size: -
D gene: TRBD2
CDR3 protein: CASSARTSGGAKNTGELFF
CDR3 DNA: TGTGCCAGCAGCGCCCGGACTAGCGGGGGCGCCAAGAACACCGGGGAGCTGTTTTTT

CDR3 length: 19
V gene: TRBV19
J gene: TRBJ1-6
clone size: -
D gene: TRBD1
CDR3 protein: CASSILPGQGSLGDSPLHF
CDR3 DNA: TGTGCCAGTAGTATTTTGCCGGGACAGGGGAGTCTCGGGGATTCACCCCTCCACTTT

CDR3 length: 16
V gene: TRBV9
J gene: TRBJ2-7
clone size: -
D gene: TRBD2
CDR3 protein: CASSVAAGRGVNEQYF
CDR3 DNA: TGTGCCAGCAGCGTAGCAGCTGGACGGGGGGTAAACGAGCAGTACTTC

CDR3 length: 16
V gene: TRBV19
J gene: TRBJ1-5
clone size: -
D gene: TRBD1
CDR3 protein: CASSTQHRGNNQPQHF
CDR3 DNA: TGTGCCAGTAGTACACAACACAGGGGTAACAATCAGCCCCAGCATTTT

CDR3 length: 15
V gene: TRBV18
J gene: TRBJ2-1
clone size: once
D gene: -
CDR3 protein: CASSPEISTGNEQFF
CDR3 DNA: TGTGCCAGCTCACCAGAGATTAGCACTGGTAATGAGCAGTTCTTC

CDR3 length: 15
V gene: TRBV5-8
J gene: TRBJ2-3
clone size: -
D gene: TRBD2
CDR3 protein: CASRSSGGAADTQYF
CDR3 DNA: TGTGCCAGCAGATCTAGCGGGGGGGCTGCAGATACGCAGTATTTT

CDR3 length: 14
V gene: TRBV19
J gene: TRBJ1-1
clone size: -
D gene: -
CDR3 protein: CASTAVGLNTEAFF
CDR3 DNA: TGTGCCAGTACCGCAGTTGGGCTGAACACTGAAGCTTTCTTT

CDR3 length: 16
V gene: TRBV6-2/TRBV6-3
J gene: TRBJ1-6
clone size: -
D gene: TRBD1
CDR3 protein: CASSNSQTGGRSPLHF
CDR3 DNA: TGTGCCAGCAGTAACAGCCAGACAGGGGGCCGTTCACCCCTCCACTTT

CDR3 length: 15
V gene: TRBV9
J gene: TRBJ1-3
clone size: -
D gene: -
CDR3 protein: CASSERARVGNTIYF
CDR3 DNA: TGTGCCAGCAGCGAGCGGGCCAGGGTCGGAAACACCATATATTTT

CDR3 length: 14
V gene: TRBV5-5
J gene: TRBJ2-7
clone size: -
D gene: -
CDR3 protein: CASSAGGQGYEQYF
CDR3 DNA: TGTGCCAGCAGCGCTGGTGGGCAGGGGTACGAGCAGTACTTC

CDR3 length: 15
V gene: TRBV24-1
J gene: TRBJ2-1
clone size: once
D gene: TRBD1
CDR3 protein: CATSDGGTGYNEQFF
CDR3 DNA: TGTGCCACCAGTGATGGAGGGACAGGGTACAATGAGCAGTTCTTC

CDR3 length: 17
V gene: TRBV7-8
J gene: TRBJ1-1
clone size: few
D gene: TRBD1
CDR3 protein: CASSSGRRTGRNTEAFF
CDR3 DNA: TGTGCCAGCAGCTCGGGTCGTAGGACAGGAAGGAACACTGAAGCTTTCTTT

CDR3 length: 15
V gene: TRBV9
J gene: TRBJ1-4
clone size: -
D gene: TRBD1
CDR3 protein: CASSPDRGRGEKLFF
CDR3 DNA: TGTGCCAGCAGCCCAGACAGGGGGCGAGGTGAAAAACTGTTTTTT

CDR3 length: 14
V gene: TRBV3-1/TRBV3-2
J gene: TRBJ1-2
clone size: -
D gene: -
CDR3 protein: CASSQVEGAHGYTF
CDR3 DNA: TGTGCCAGCAGCCAAGTGGAAGGGGCACATGGCTACACCTTC

CDR3 length: 11
V gene: TRBV1
J gene: TRBJ1-2
clone size: -
D gene: -
CDR3 protein: CTRTGKDGYTF
CDR3 DNA: TGCACCAGGACAGGGAAAGATGGCTACACCTTC

CDR3 length: 13
V gene: TRBV6-6
J gene: TRBJ2-3
clone size: once
D gene: -
CDR3 protein: CASSSGGRVTQYF
CDR3 DNA: TGTGCCAGCAGTTCGGGCGGGCGTGTTACGCAGTATTTT

CDR3 length: 15
V gene: TRBV10-2
J gene: TRBJ1-3
clone size: -
D gene: -
CDR3 protein: CASSESRISGNTIYF
CDR3 DNA: TGCGCCAGCAGTGAGTCGAGGATCTCTGGAAACACCATATATTTT

CDR3 length: 16
V gene: TRBV19
J gene: TRBJ2-7
clone size: -
D gene: TRBD1
CDR3 protein: CASSRDPGTGGAGQYF
CDR3 DNA: TGTGCCAGTAGCCGGGACCCAGGGACAGGGGGCGCTGGGCAGTACTTC

CDR3 length: 15
V gene: TRBV5-6
J gene: TRBJ2-7
clone size: -
D gene: -
CDR3 protein: CASSSPGLSSYEQYF
CDR3 DNA: TGTGCCAGCAGCTCACCGGGACTCAGCTCCTACGAGCAGTACTTC